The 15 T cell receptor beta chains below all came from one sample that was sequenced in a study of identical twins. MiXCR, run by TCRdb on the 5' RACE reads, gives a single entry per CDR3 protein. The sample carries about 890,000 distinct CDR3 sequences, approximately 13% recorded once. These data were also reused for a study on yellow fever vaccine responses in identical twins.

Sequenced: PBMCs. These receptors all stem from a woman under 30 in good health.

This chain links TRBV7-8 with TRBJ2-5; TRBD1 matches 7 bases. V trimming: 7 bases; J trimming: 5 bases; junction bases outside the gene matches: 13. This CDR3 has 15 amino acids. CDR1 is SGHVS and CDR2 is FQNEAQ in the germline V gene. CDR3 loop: CASILTRGRAETQYF. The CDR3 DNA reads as TGTGCCAGCATCCTCACGAGGGGGCGCGCGGAGACCCAGTACTTC. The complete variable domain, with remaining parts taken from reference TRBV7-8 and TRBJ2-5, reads GAGVSQSPRYKVAKRGQDVALRCDPISGHVSLFWYQQALGQGPEFLTYFQNEAQLDKSGLPSDRFFAERPEGSVSTLKIQRTQQEDSAVYLCASILTRGRAETQYFGPGTRLLVL.

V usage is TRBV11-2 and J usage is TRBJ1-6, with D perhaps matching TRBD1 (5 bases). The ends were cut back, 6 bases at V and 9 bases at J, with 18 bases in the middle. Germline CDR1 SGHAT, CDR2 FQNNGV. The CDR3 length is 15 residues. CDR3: CASSRINPGVSPLHF. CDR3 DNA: TGTGCCAGCAGTCGCATCAATCCGGGGGTTTCACCCCTCCACTTT.

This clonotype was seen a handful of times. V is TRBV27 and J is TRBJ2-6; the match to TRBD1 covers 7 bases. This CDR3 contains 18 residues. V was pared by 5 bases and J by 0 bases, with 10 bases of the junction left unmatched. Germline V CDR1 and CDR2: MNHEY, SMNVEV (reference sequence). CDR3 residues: CASSPSGTVPSGANVLTF. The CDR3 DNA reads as TGTGCCAGCAGTCCAAGTGGGACAGTCCCCTCTGGGGCCAACGTCCTGACTTTC.

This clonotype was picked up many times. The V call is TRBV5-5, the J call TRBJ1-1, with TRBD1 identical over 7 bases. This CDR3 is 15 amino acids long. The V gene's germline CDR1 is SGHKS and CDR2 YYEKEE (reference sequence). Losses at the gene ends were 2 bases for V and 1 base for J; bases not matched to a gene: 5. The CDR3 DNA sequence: TGTGCCAGCAGCTTAACCGGGACAGCGAACACTGAAGCTTTCTTT. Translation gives CASSLTGTANTEAFF. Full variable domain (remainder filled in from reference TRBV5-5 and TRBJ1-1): DAGVTQSPTHLIKTRGQQVTLRCSPISGHKSVSWYQQVLGQGPQFIFQYYEKEERGRGNFPDRFSARQFPNYSSELNVNALLLGDSALYLCASSLTGTANTEAFFGQGTRLTVV.

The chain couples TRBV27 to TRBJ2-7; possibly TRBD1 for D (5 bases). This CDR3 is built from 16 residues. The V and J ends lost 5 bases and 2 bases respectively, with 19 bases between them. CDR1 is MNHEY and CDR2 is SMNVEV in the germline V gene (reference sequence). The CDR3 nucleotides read TGTGCCAGCAGTACCCAAGGGGTTAGCCTCCCCTACGAGCAGTACTTC. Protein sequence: CASSTQGVSLPYEQYF.

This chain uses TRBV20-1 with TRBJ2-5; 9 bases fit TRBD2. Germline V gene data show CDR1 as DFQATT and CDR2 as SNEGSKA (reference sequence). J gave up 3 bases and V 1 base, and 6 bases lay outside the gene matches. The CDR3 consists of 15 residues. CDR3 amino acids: CSARAPSGVKETQYF. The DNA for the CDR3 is TGCAGTGCTAGAGCCCCTAGCGGGGTTAAAGAGACCCAGTACTTC.

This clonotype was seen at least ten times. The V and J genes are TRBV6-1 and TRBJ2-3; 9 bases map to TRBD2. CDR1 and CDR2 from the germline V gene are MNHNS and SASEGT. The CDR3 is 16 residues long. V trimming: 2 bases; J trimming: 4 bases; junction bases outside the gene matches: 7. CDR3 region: CASSEYLAGAADTQYF. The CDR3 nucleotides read TGTGCCAGCAGTGAATATTTAGCGGGGGCCGCAGATACGCAGTATTTT.

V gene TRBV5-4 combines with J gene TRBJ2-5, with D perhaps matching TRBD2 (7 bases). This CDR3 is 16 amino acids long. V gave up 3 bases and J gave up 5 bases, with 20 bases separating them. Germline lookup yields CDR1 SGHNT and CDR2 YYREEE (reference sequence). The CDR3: CASSWGGGRAEETQYF. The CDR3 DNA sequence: TGTGCCAGCAGCTGGGGGGGCGGGAGAGCGGAGGAGACCCAGTACTTC.

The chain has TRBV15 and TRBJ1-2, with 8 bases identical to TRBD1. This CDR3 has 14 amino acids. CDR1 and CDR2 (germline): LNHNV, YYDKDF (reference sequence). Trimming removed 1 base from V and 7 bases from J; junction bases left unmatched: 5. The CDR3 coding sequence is TGTGCCACCAGCAGAGCCGGGACAGGTGCTGGCTACACCTTC. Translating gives CATSRAGTGAGYTF.

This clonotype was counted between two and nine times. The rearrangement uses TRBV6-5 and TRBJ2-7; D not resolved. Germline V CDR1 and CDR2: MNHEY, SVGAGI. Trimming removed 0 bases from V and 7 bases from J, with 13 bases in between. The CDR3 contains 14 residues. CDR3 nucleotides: TGTGCCAGCAGTTACTCGGGTCTGGCTCGGGAGCAGTACGTC. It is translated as CASSYSGLAREQYV.

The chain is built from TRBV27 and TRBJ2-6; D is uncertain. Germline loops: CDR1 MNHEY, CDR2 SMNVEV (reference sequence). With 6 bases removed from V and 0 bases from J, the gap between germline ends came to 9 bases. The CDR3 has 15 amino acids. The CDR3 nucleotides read TGTGCCAGCAGCCCCTTGCTCTCTGGGGCCAACGTCCTGACTTTC. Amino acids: CASSPLLSGANVLTF. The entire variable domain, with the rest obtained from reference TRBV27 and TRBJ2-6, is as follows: EAQVTQNPRYLITVTGKKLTVTCSQNMNHEYMSWYRQDPGLGLRQIYYSMNVEVTDKGDVPEGYKVSRKEKRNFPLILESPSPNQTSLYFCASSPLLSGANVLTFGAGSRLTVL.

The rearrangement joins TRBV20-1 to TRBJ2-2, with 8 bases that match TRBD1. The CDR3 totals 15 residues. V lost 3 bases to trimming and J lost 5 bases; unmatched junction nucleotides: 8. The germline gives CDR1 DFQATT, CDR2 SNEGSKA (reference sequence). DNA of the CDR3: TGCAGTGCTAGTACCCAGGGGGCGAGTACCGGGGAGCTGTTTTTT. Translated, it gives CSASTQGASTGELFF.

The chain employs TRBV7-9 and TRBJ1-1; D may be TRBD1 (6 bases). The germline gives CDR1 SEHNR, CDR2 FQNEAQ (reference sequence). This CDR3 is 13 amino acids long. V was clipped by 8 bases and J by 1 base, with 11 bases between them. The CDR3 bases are TGTGCCAGCGGGGGGCAGGGGAACACTGAAGCTTTCTTT. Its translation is CASGGQGNTEAFF.

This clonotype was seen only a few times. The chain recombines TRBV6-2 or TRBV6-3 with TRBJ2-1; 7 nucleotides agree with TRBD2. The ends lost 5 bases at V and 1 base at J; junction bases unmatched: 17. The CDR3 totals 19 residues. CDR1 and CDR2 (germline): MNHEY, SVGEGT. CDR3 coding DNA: TGTGCCAGCAGTCACAATTATGACATTTGGCGGGGGTCCTACAATGAGCAGTTCTTC. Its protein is CASSHNYDIWRGSYNEQFF.

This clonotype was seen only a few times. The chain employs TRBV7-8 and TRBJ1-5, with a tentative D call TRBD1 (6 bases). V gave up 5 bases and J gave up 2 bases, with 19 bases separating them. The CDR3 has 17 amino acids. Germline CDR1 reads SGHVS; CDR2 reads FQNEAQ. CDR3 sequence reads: CASSKPGAGAGNQPQHF. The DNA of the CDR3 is TGTGCCAGCAGCAAACCAGGGGCCGGGGCAGGCAATCAGCCCCAGCATTTT.